The entry below describes one T cell receptor beta chain. Germline lookup yields CDR1 SGHVS and CDR2 FQNEAQ. This CDR3 is built from 16 residues. V dropped 1 base and J dropped 10; count of bases not matched to a gene: 12. TCRdb fed the RT-PCR reads into MiXCR, producing one record per CDR3 protein. The sample carries about 180,000 distinct CDR3 sequences, about 9% recorded once. The data belong to a study of response to subunit inactivated influenza vaccine. The sample was non-naive T cells sorted from PBMCs, taken on the day of vaccination. The receptor was isolated from a man aged 45-65 years who received an inactivated influenza vaccine. The V gene is TRBV7-8, the J gene TRBJ2-1, with 8 bases identical to TRBD2. The CDR3 reads CASSLEGYGGDAEQFF. In DNA, the CDR3 is TGTGCCAGCAGCTTAGAAGGTTACGGGGGGGACGCCGAGCAGTTCTTC.